This entry features one TCR beta chain sequence. Antigen: not known. The data belong to a study of healthy donors' naive CD4 and CD8 T cells. Study context: Donors came from three age groups: 20-25, 40-50 and 60-70 years.

The length of the CDR3 is 14 residues. Germline V CDR1 and CDR2: DFQATT, SNEGSKA (reference sequence). V was pared by 6 bases and J by 5 bases, with 8 bases of the junction left unmatched. Study-level results: Positive CDR3 charge linked to CD4+ cells, negative to CD8+ cells.

TCR libraries were built from 450 to 650 ng of total RNA by linear amplification. TCRdb recomputed calls from the reads with MiXCR, one row per CDR3 protein. The sample comprises 150,000 to 200,000 distinct CDR3 sequences, 65% to 80% of which are singletons, and roughly 2.3% rests with the top ten. Sorting defined naive CD4+ as CD4+CD8-CD45RO-CD45RA+ and naive CD8+ as CD8+CD4-CD45RA+CD27bright. V gene TRBV20-1 combines with J gene TRBJ2-3; 10 bases match TRBD2. What was sequenced was naive CD4+ and CD8+ T cells sorted from blood, pooled from several donors. This clonotype was obtained from a pool of human donors in good health; the sample pools cells from several healthy donors. In DNA, the CDR3 is TGCAGTGCGGTCCTAGCGGGGGCGGGAGATACGCAGTATTTT. It codes for CSAVLAGAGDTQYF.